This T cell receptor (beta chain) emerged from a study of cytomegalovirus exposure and HLA in healthy donors. Study summary: The approximately 120 validation repertoires, a later analysis reported, used the same platform as the roughly 660 repertoires from the first cohort.

The donors were part of the validation cohort, which consisted of about 130 subjects and was separate from the first cohort of around 620 subjects. The J segment lost 6 bases and the V segment lost 5 bases, leaving 9 bases of the junction unmatched. Germline values: CDR1 SGHRS, CDR2 YFSETQ. The CDR3 spans 16 residues. Concerning this clone: Antigen specificity is unknown.

Generated by immunoSEQ multiplex PCR, the TCRdb table keeps only in-frame clones and is missing some. This repertoire shows about 120,000 clones, 88% found once; its top ten account for about 6.3%. Broader study findings: Most observed TCR sequences were rare, whereas some public TCRs were detected in many donors. With high specificity and sensitivity, the classifier reportedly diagnosed cytomegalovirus status.

The chain joins TRBV5-1 to TRBJ2-2, with 11 bases that match TRBD2. The receptor was isolated from a woman between 18 and 30 years old in good health and CMV-seropositive. The material sequenced was PBMCs. The DNA for the CDR3 is TGCGCCAGCAGAAAACTAGCGGGAGCCGTTTCCGGGGAGCTGTTTTTT. Translated, it gives CASRKLAGAVSGELFF.